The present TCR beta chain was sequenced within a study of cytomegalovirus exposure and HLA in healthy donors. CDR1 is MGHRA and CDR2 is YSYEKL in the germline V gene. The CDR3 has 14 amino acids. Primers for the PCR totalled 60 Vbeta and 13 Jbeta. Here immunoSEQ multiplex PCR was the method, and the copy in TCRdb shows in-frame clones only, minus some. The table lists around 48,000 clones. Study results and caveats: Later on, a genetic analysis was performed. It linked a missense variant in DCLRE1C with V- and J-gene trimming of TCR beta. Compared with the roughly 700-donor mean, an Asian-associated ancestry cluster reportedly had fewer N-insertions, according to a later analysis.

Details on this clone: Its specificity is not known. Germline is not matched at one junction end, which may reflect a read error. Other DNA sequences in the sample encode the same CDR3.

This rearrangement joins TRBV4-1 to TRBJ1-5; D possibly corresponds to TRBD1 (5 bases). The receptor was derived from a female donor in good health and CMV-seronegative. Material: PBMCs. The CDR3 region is CASSQDGGNQPQHF. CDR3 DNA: TGCGCCAGCAGCCAAGATGGGGGGAATCAACCCCAGCATTTT.